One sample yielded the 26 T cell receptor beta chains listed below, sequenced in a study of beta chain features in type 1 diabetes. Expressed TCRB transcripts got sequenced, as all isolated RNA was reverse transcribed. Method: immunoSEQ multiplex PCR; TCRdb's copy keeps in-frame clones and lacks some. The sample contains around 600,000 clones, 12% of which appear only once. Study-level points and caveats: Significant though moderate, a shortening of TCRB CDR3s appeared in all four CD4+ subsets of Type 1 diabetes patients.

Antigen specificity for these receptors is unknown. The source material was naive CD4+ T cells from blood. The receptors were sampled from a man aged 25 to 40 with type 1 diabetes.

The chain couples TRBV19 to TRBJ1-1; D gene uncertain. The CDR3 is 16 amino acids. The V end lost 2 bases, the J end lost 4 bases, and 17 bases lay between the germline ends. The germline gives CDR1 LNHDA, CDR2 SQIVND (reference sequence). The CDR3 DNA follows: TGTGCCAGTAGTATACCCATAAATAACGGAGGCACTGAAGCTTTCTTT. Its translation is CASSIPINNGGTEAFF.

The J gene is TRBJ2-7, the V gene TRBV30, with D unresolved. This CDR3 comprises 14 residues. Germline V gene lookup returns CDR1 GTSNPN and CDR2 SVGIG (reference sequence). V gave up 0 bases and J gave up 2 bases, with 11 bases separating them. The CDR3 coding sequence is TGTGCCTGGAGTGTCGGCGGAGTCGCCTACGAGCAGTACTTC. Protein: CAWSVGGVAYEQYF.

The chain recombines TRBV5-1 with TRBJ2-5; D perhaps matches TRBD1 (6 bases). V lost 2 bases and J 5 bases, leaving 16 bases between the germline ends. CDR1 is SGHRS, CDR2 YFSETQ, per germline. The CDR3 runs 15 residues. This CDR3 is CASSFSPGAYETQYF. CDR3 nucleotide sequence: TGCGCCAGCAGCTTCAGCCCAGGGGCGTACGAGACCCAGTACTTC.

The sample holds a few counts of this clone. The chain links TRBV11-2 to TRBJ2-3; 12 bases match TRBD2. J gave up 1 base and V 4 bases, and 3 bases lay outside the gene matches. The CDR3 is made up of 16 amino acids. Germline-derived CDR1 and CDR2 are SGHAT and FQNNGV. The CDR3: CASSSGLAGRTDTQYF. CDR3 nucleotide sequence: TGTGCCAGCAGCTCCGGACTAGCGGGGCGCACAGATACGCAGTATTTT.

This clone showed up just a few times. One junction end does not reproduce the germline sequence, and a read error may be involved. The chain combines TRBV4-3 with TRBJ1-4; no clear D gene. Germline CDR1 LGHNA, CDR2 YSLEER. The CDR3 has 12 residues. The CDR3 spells CASSSQTFRLVF. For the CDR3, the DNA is TGCGCCAGCAGCTCTCAGACGTTTAGGTTGGTTTTT.

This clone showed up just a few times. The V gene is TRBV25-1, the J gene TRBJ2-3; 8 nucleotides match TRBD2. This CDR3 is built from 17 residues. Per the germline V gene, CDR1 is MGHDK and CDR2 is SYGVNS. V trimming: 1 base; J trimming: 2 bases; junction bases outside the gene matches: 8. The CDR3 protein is CASSELSSGIHTDTQYF. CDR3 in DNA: TGTGCCAGCAGTGAATTGAGTAGCGGGATCCACACAGATACGCAGTATTTT. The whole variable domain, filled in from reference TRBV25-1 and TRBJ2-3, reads EADIYQTPRYLVIGTGKKITLECSQTMGHDKMYWYQQDPGMELHLIHYSYGVNSTEKGDLSSESTVSRIRTEHFPLTLESARPSHTSQYLCASSELSSGIHTDTQYFGPGTRLTVL.

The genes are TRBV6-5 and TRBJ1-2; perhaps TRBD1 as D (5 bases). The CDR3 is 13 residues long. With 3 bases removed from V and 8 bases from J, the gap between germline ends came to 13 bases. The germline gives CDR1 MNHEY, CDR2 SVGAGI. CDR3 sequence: CASSYPGEEGYTF. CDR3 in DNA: TGTGCCAGCAGTTATCCGGGGGAAGAAGGCTACACCTTC.

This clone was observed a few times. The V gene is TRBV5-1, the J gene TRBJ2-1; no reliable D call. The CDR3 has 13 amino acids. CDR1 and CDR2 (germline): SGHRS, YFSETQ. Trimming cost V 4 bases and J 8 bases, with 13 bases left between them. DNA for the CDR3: TGCGCCAGCAGCCGAGAAGATGGGGATGAGCAGTTCTTC. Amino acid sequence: CASSREDGDEQFF. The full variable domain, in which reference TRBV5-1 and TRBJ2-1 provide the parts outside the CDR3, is KAGVTQTPRYLIKTRGQQVTLSCSPISGHRSVSWYQQTPGQGLQFLFEYFSETQRNKGNFPGRFSGRQFSNSRSEMNVSTLELGDSALYLCASSREDGDEQFFGPGTRLTVL.

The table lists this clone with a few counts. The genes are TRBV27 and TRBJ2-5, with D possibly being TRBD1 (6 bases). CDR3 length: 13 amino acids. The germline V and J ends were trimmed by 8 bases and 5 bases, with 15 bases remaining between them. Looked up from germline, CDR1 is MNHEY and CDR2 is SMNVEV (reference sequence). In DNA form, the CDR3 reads TGTGCCAGCTCACGAGGGGGAAGTGAGACCCAGTACTTC. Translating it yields CASSRGGSETQYF.

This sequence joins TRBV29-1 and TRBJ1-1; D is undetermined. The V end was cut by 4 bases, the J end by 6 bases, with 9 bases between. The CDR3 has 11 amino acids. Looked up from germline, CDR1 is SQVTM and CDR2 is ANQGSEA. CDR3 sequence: CSVASFAEAFF. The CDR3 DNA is TGCAGCGTTGCATCGTTCGCTGAAGCTTTCTTT.

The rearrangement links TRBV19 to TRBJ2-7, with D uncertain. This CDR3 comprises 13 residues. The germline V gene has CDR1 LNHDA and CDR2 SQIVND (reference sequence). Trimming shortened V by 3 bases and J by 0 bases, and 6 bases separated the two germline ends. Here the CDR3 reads CASSMGPSYEQYF. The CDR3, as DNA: TGTGCCAGTAGTATGGGCCCCTCCTACGAGCAGTACTTC.

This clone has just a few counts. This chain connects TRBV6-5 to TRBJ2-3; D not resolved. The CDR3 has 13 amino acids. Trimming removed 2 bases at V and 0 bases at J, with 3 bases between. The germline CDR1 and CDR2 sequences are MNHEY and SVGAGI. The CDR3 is CASSYQSTDTQYF. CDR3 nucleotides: TGTGCCAGCAGTTACCAGAGCACAGATACGCAGTATTTT.

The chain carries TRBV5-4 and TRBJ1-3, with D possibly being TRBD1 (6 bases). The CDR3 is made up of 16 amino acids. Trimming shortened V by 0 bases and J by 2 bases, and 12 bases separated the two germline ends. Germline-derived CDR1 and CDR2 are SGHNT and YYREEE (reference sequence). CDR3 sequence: CASSLGGTSPGNTIYF. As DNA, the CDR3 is TGTGCCAGCAGCTTGGGTGGGACATCGCCTGGAAACACCATATATTTT.

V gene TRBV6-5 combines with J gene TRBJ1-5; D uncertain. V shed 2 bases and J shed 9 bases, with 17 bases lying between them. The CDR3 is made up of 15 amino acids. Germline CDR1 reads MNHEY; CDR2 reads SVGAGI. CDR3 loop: CASSYDGLEGRPQHF. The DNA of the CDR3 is TGTGCCAGCAGTTACGACGGGCTAGAAGGCCGGCCCCAGCATTTT.

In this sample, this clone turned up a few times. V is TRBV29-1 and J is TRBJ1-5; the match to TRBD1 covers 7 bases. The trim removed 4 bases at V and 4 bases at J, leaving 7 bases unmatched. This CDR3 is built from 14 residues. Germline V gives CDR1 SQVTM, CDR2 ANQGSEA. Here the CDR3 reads CSVGGPGQNQPQHF. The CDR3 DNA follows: TGCAGCGTTGGGGGGCCGGGACAGAATCAGCCCCAGCATTTT.

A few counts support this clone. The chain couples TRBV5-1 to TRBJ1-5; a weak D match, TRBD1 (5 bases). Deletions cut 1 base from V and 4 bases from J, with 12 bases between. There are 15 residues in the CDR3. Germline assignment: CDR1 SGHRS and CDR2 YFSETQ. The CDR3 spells CASSLTGGRNQPQHF. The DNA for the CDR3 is TGCGCCAGCAGCTTGACCGGGGGACGGAATCAGCCCCAGCATTTT.

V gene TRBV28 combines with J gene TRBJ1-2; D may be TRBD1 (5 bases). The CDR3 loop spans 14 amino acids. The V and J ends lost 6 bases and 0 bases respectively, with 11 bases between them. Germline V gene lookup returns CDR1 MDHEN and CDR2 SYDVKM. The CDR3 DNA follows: TGTGCCAGCAGCTCACAGGAAGCTAACTATGGCTACACCTTC. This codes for CASSSQEANYGYTF.

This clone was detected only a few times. The CDR3 sequence is CSVGRRGDTYEQYF. Here the CDR3 DNA reads TGCAGCGTTGGACGGCGGGGGGATACCTACGAGCAGTACTTC. V is TRBV29-1 and J is TRBJ2-7, with 8 bases identical to TRBD2. The V gene end was trimmed by 4 bases and the J gene end by 2 bases; junction bases not matched to a gene: 7. CDR1 is SQVTM and CDR2 is ANQGSEA in the germline V gene. This CDR3 spans 14 amino acids.

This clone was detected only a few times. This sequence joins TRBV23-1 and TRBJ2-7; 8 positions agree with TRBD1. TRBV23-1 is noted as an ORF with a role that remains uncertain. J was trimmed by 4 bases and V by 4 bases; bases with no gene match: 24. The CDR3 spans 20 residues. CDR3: CASSPSTPGQVLTTGYEQYF. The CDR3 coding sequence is TGCGCCAGCAGTCCATCGACGCCGGGACAGGTGCTTACGACCGGATACGAGCAGTACTTC.

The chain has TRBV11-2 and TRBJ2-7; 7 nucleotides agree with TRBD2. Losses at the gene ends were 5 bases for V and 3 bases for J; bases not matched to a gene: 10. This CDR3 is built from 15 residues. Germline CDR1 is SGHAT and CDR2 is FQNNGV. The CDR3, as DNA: TGTGCCAGCAGCCCCCTCGGGGCTAGCGGCTACGAGCAGTACTTC. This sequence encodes CASSPLGASGYEQYF. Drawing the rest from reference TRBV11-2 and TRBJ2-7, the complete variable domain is EAGVAQSPRYKIIEKRQSVAFWCNPISGHATLYWYQQILGQGPKLLIQFQNNGVVDDSQLPKDRFSAERLKGVDSTLKIQPAKLEDSAVYLCASSPLGASGYEQYFGPGTRLTVT.

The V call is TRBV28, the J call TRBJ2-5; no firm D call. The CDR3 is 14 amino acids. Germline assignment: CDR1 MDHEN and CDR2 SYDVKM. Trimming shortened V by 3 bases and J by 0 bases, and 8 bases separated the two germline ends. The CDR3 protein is CASSLGNDQETQYF. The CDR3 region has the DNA TGTGCCAGCAGTTTGGGGAACGACCAAGAGACCCAGTACTTC.

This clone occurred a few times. The chain's CDR3 is CASSPRGQGFNEQFF. The CDR3 DNA is TGTGCCAGCTCACCCCGCGGACAGGGCTTCAATGAGCAGTTCTTC. V usage is TRBV18 and J usage is TRBJ2-1; TRBD1 aligns across 8 bases. V gave up 3 bases and J gave up 6 bases; unmatched junction bases: 7. The CDR3 extends over 15 amino acids. Germline V gives CDR1 KGHSH, CDR2 LQKENI.

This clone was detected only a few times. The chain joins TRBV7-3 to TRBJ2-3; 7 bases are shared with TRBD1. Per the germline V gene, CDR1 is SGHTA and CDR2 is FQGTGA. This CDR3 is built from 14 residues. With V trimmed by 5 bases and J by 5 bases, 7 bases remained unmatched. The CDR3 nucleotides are TGTGCCAGCAGCCTACAGGGGATCGGAGATACGCAGTATTTT. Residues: CASSLQGIGDTQYF.

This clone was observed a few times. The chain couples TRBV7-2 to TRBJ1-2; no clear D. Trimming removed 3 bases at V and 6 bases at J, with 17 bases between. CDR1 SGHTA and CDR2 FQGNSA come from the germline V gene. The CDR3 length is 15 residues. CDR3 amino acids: CASSFRSPAANGYTF. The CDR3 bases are TGTGCCAGCAGCTTTAGAAGTCCCGCCGCCAATGGCTACACCTTC.

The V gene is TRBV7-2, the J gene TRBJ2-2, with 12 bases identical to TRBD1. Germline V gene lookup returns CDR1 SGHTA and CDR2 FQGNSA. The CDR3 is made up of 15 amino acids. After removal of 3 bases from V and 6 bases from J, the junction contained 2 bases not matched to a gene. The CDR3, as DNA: TGTGCCAGCAGCTTCAGGGACAGGGGGCCCGGGGAGCTGTTTTTT. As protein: CASSFRDRGPGELFF.

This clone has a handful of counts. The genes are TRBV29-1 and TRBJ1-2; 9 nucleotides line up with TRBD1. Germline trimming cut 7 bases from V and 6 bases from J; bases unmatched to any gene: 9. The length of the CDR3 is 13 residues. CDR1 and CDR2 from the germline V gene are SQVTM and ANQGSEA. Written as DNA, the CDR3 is TGCAGCGCCTACAGGGGGCAGGAAAATGGCTACACCTTC. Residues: CSAYRGQENGYTF.